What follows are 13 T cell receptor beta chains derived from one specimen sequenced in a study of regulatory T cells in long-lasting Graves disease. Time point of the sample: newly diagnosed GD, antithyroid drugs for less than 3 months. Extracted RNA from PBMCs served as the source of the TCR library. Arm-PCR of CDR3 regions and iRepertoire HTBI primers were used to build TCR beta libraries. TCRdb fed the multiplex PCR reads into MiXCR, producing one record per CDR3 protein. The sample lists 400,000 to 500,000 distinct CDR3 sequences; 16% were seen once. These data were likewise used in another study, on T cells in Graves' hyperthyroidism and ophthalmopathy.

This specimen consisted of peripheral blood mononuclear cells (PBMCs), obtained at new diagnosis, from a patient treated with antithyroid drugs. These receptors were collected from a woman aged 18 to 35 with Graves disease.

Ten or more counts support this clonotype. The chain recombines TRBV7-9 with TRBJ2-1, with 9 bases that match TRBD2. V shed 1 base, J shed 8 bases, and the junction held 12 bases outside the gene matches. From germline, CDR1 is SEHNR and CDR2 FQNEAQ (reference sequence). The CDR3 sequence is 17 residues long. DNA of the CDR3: TGTGCCAGCAGCTTAGAAATAGTTTGGACTAGCGACTATGAGCAGTTCTTC. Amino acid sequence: CASSLEIVWTSDYEQFF.

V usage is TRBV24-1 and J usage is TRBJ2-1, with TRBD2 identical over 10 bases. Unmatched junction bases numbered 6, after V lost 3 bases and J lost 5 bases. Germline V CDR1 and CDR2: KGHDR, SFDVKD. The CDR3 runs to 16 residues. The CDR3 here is CATSDAGTSADNEQFF. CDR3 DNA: TGTGCCACCAGTGATGCCGGGACTAGCGCCGACAATGAGCAGTTCTTC.

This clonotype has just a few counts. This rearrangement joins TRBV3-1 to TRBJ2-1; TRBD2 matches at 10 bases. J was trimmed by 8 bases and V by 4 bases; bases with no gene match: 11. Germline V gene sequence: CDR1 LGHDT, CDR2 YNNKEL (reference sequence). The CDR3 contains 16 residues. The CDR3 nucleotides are TGTGCCAGCAGCCGTCTAGCGGGAGTAGCTTCGGATGAGCAGTTCTTC. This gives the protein CASSRLAGVASDEQFF.

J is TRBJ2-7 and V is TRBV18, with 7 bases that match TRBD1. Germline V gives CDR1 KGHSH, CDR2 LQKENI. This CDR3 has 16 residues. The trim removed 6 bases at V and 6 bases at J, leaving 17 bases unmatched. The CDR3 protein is CASSPPPGTVTVEQYF. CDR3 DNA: TGTGCCAGCTCGCCCCCCCCCGGGACAGTGACTGTCGAGCAGTACTTC.

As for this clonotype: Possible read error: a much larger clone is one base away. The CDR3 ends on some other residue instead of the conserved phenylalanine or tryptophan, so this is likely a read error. The CDR3 reads CASTDRDNRAAFS. The DNA of the CDR3 is TGTGCCAGCACCGACCGGGACAACCGGGCCGCTTTCTCT. This rearrangement joins TRBV27 to TRBJ1-1, with D maybe TRBD1 (6 bases). The V and J ends lost 7 bases and 11 bases respectively, with 20 bases between them. This CDR3 has 13 amino acids. The V gene's germline CDR1 is MNHEY and CDR2 SMNVEV (reference sequence).

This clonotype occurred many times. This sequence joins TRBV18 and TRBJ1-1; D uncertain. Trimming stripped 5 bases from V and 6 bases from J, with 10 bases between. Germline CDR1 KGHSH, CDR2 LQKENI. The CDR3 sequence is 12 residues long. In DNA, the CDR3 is TGTGCCAGCTCAAAGGACCCCCCTGAAGCTTTCTTT. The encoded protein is CASSKDPPEAFF. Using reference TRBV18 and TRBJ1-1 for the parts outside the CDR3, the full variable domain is NAGVMQNPRHLVRRRGQEARLRCSPMKGHSHVYWYRQLPEEGLKFMVYLQKENIIDESGMPKERFSAEFPKEGPSILRIQQVVRGDSAAYFCASSKDPPEAFFGQGTRLTVV.

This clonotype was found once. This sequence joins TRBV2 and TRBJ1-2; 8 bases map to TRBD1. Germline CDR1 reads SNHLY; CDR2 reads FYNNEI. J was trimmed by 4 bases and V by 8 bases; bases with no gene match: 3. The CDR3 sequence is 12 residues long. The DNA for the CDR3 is TGTGCCAGCCTGGGACAGGCCTATGGCTACACCTTC. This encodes CASLGQAYGYTF.

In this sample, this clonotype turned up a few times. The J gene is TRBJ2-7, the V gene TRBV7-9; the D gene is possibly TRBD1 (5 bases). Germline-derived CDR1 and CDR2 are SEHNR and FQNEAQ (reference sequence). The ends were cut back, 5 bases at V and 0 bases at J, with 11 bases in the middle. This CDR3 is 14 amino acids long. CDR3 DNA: TGTGCCAGCAGCCAAGAGACAGCCTCCTACGAGCAGTACTTC. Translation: CASSQETASYEQYF.

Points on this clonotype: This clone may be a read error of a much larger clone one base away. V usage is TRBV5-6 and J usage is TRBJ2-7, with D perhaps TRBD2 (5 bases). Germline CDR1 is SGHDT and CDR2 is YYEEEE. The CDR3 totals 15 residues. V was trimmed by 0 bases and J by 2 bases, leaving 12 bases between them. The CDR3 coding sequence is TGTGCCAGCAGCTTGGGAGGGAACCCCACCTACGAGCAGTACTTC. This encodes CASSLGGNPTYEQYF.

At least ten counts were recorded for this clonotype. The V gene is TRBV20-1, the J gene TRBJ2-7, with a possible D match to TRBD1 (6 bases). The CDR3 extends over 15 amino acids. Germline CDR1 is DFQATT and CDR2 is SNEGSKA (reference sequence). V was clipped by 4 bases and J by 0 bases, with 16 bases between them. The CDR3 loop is CSATTSGDSSYEQYF. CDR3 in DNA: TGCAGTGCTACGACCTCAGGGGATAGCTCCTACGAGCAGTACTTC.

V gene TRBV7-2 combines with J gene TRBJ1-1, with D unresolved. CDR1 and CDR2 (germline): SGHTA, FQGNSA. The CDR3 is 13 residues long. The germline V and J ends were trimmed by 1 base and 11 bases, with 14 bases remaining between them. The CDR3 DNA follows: TGTGCCAGCAGCTTAGACCCCCGCGCCCCGGCTTTCTTT. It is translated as CASSLDPRAPAFF.

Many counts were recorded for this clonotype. CDR3 bases: TGTGCCAGCAGTTTAATCGGACAGGGTAGGCAGCCCCAGCATTTT. It codes for CASSLIGQGRQPQHF. This sequence joins TRBV12-3 or TRBV12-4 and TRBJ1-5; 8 bases fit TRBD1. This CDR3 is built from 15 residues. Trimming at V came to 2 bases and at J to 7 bases, leaving 7 bases not matched to a gene.

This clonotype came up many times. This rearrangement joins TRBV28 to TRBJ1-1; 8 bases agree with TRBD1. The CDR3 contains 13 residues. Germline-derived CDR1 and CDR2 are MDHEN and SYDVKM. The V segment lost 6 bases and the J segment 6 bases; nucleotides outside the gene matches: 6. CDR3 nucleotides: TGTGCCAGCAGACCGGGACAGGTCCCTGAAGCTTTCTTT. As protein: CASRPGQVPEAFF.